This T cell receptor beta chain appears in the sequencing data of a study of T cell responses to AZD1222 COVID-19 vaccine (TCRdb year 2021). Turning to the overall study: TCR sequencing was performed for 230 to 250 trial participants, of whom about 200 were given two doses of AZD1222 and some 26 were given two doses of MenACWY control vaccine. Enrollment into the trials was organized by age into subgroups of 18-55, 56-69 and 70-plus years, and those subgroups contained roughly 160, 29 and 62 TCR-sequenced participants, respectively.

Per the germline V gene, SGDLS is the CDR1 and YYNGEE is the CDR2. From cysteine to phenylalanine, the CDR3 is 16 amino acids long. The kept DNA is CDR3 alone, 48 bases in frame from the first base. The germline ends are 15 bases apart after V is trimmed by 0 bases and J by 2 bases. The CDR3 regions of human TCRbeta chains were analyzed by immunosequencing. Under the source paper's analysis protocol: TCRs in the repertoires were compared against a reference library of SARS-CoV-2-specific TCRs that had been generated with the MIRA antigen-specificity platform. Breadth was defined as the fraction of unique TCRs that were SARS-CoV-2-associated. Depth was defined as the fraction of total T cells that were SARS-CoV-2-associated. Each spike-specific TCR was assigned to its reactive spike region and to a CD4 or CD8 class using the MIRA data. Log10-transformed breadth and depth values were compared by one-way ANOVA with Sidak's multiple comparisons tests. The table was pulled from immuneACCESS by TCRdb, which kept in-frame rearrangements only. Such tables lose some clones; where checked, under half of the loss comes from unresolved V genes, and the rest has no known cause. V and J calls and clone size are as listed in that table; D and trimming were resolved from the DNA. Across this sample there are around 200,000 clones, with 90% to 95% seen only once. The biggest ten clones account for around 1% of the sample.

This specimen's time point label, interpreted: about 28 days (+/-7) after the second vaccine dose. The treatment or condition label, as the study defines it: meningococcal conjugate vaccine given as trial control. Vaccinee samples came from UK trials COV001 and COV002, including a single-blind randomized controlled phase 2/3 trial of AZD1222 (ChAdOx1 nCoV-19) in healthy adults. Trial participant PBMC samples were collected at day 0 and day 28 after the second dose for TCRbeta chain sequencing. A word on this clone: Its antigen is unknown. Base qualities are not recorded, but no much larger clone differs from it by a single base.

Points the paper makes about the study in general: Reportedly, close to half of the unique spike-specific TCRs recognized epitopes lying outside the regions that are mutated in the B.1.351 and B.1.1.7 variants. Conclusions about previously exposed vaccinees are limited, since just five to seven AZD1222 recipients were seropositive for SARS-CoV-2 at baseline. Because no samples from the day 14 peak response were available, repertoires could be characterized only after the peak T cell response. A significant rise in spike-specific TCR breadth and depth was observed after two AZD1222 doses relative to day 0 and relative to MenACWY recipients. The whole spike protein was spanned by vaccine-associated CD4 TCRs, and dominant responses were seen in regions 160-218 and 743-854. In the small 56-69-year group, the increase in depth fell short of significance, most likely because of low power. Most participants were white British and females outnumbered males, and the authors suggested that clonal diversity may have been underestimated.

The specimen comprised peripheral blood, sampled 28 days after the second dose of the MenACWY control vaccine. The sequence came from an adult who received the MenACWY meningococcal vaccine as a control. The receptor chain draws on TRBV9 and TRBJ2-7; the D gene cannot be named for sure. CDR3 protein: CASSVGSRAPTYEQYF. The DNA reads TGTGCCAGCAGCGTAGGGAGTAGGGCGCCTACCTACGAGCAGTACTTC.